This T cell receptor (beta chain) was obtained from a study of T cells in localized non-small cell lung cancer. CDR3 length: 20 amino acids. V lost 6 bases to trimming and J lost 1 base; unmatched junction nucleotides: 22. Germline CDR1 SQVTM, CDR2 ANQGSEA. Measured with immunoSEQ multiplex PCR; TCRdb has only the in-frame clones, and not every one. The sample shows roughly 4,200 clones, 38% of them seen only once. The sequence came from a woman between 40 and 69 years old with stage I lung adenocarcinoma. The sequences come from lung tumor tissue, collected before any cancer treatment. The chain carries TRBV29-1 and TRBJ2-3, with 10 bases aligning to TRBD2. In DNA, the CDR3 is TGCAGCGTCCCACCGGGGTGGCTAGCGGGGGAAGGTTCTGGCACAGATACGCAGTATTTT. Translated: CSVPPGWLAGEGSGTDTQYF.